What follows are 32 T cell receptor beta chains derived from one specimen sequenced in a study of T-cell reconstitution after alpha-beta-depleted transplantation in children. A library of TCRbeta sequences, prepared with unique molecular identifiers, was generated. TCRdb re-called the PCR reads with MiXCR, one entry per CDR3 protein. Found here are 90,000 to 100,000 distinct CDR3 sequences, about a quarter of them singletons; the top ten hold about a fifth. This specimen was PBMCs, taken before TCRalphabeta/CD19-depleted stem cell transplant. Source of these receptors: a boy aged 2 to 9 with acute lymphoblastic leukemia, due to receive a stem cell transplant.

The chain employs TRBV3-1 and TRBJ2-2; 10 bases fit TRBD2. Per germline, CDR1 LGHDT and CDR2 YNNKEL (reference sequence). This CDR3 is built from 16 residues. V lost 4 bases, J lost 4 bases, and 6 bases stayed unmatched. CDR3 in DNA: TGTGCCAGCAGCCCTCTAGCGGGAGCGGGCACCGGGGAGCTGTTTTTT. It encodes CASSPLAGAGTGELFF.

This chain links TRBV27 with TRBJ2-1; TRBD1 aligns across 7 bases. V dropped 4 bases and J dropped 5; count of bases not matched to a gene: 14. The CDR3 is made up of 17 amino acids. The germline CDR1 and CDR2 sequences are MNHEY and SMNVEV (reference sequence). The CDR3 nucleotides are TGTGCCAGCAGTTCCGACAGGGTGAGAAAGTTGGACAATGAGCAGTTCTTC. Its protein is CASSSDRVRKLDNEQFF.

This rearrangement joins TRBV11-2 to TRBJ2-4; the match to TRBD2 covers 10 bases. The CDR3 totals 20 residues. The junction had 16 bases not matched to a gene; V was cut back by 5 bases and J by 0 bases. The germline V gene encodes CDR1 SGHAT and CDR2 FQNNGV. The CDR3 nucleotides read TGTGCCAGCAGCCCGGACAGGAACGGACTAGCGGCATTAGCCAAAAACATTCAGTACTTC. Translating it yields CASSPDRNGLAALAKNIQYF.

This clonotype was observed a handful of times. The J gene is TRBJ2-5, the V gene TRBV7-8; TRBD2 matches at 11 bases. Germline CDR1 is SGHVS and CDR2 is FQNEAQ. This CDR3 spans 15 amino acids. After removal of 5 bases from V and 4 bases from J, the junction contained 6 bases not matched to a gene. The CDR3 protein is CASSIGTSGVETQYF. CDR3 sequence (DNA): TGTGCCAGCAGCATCGGGACTAGCGGAGTAGAGACCCAGTACTTC.

V is TRBV12-3 or TRBV12-4 and J is TRBJ1-6; D is unresolved. The ends were cut back, 3 bases at V and 9 bases at J, with 15 bases in the middle. This CDR3 has 15 amino acids. The CDR3 reads CASSFSSGRGSPLHF. The CDR3 DNA follows: TGTGCCAGCAGTTTTAGCTCAGGCCGGGGTTCACCCCTCCACTTT.

A few counts support this clonotype. The chain is built from TRBV12-3 or TRBV12-4 and TRBJ2-3; TRBD2 matches 14 bases. J gave up 4 bases and V 3 bases, and 12 bases lay outside the gene matches. This CDR3 spans 19 amino acids. This CDR3 reads CASSFSGTSGRGSADTQYF. The CDR3 DNA reads TGTGCCAGCAGTTTCTCCGGGACTAGCGGGAGAGGGTCCGCAGATACGCAGTATTTT.

This clonotype has a handful of counts. V and J are TRBV5-1 and TRBJ1-1; a weak D match, TRBD1 (5 bases). Germline V gene sequence: CDR1 SGHRS, CDR2 YFSETQ. The CDR3 spans 13 residues. V gave up 7 bases and J gave up 0 bases, with 10 bases separating them. The CDR3 region has the DNA TGCGCCAGCTCTGGGGCGGTGAACACTGAAGCTTTCTTT. Translating gives CASSGAVNTEAFF.

This clonotype was detected ten times or more. The chain uses TRBV11-2 and TRBJ2-3; weak D call: TRBD2 (7 bases). Trimming removed 4 bases at V and 2 bases at J, with 16 bases between. The CDR3 consists of 16 residues. From germline, CDR1 is SGHAT and CDR2 FQNNGV. For the CDR3, the DNA is TGTGCCAGCAGCTCCGGGGGGCCTGGGGTCACAGATACGCAGTATTTT. This encodes CASSSGGPGVTDTQYF.

As concerns this clonotype: The junction departs from germline at one end; a sequencing error may be responsible. The V and J genes are TRBV7-2 and TRBJ2-5, with TRBD1 as a possible D gene (5 bases). The CDR3 sequence is 16 residues long. Germline V CDR1 and CDR2: SGHTA, FQGNSA. The CDR3 is CVSRVSGRAIVGTQYF. The CDR3 DNA is TGTGTCAGCAGGGTCTCGGGCAGGGCAATCGTGGGGACCCAGTACTTC.

The chain carries TRBV2 and TRBJ2-1; the match to TRBD2 covers 7 bases. This CDR3 is built from 13 residues. The germline CDR1 and CDR2 sequences are SNHLY and FYNNEI. With 7 bases clipped from V and 7 bases from J, the junction kept 7 bases outside the gene matches. CDR3 coding DNA: TGTGCCAGCACCGAAAGGGAGGGGAATGAGCAGTTCTTC. Its translation is CASTEREGNEQFF.

This clonotype occurred many times. The chain uses TRBV7-2 and TRBJ1-2; D gene unclear. The CDR3 covers 12 residues. The germline V and J ends were trimmed by 5 bases and 6 bases, with 10 bases remaining between them. Germline CDR1 SGHTA, CDR2 FQGNSA. CDR3: CASSPRTDGYTF. The CDR3, as DNA: TGTGCCAGCAGCCCCCGGACGGATGGCTACACCTTC.

CDR3 sequence: CATSDPTGDQETQYF. The CDR3 region has the DNA TGTGCCACCAGTGATCCCACAGGGGATCAAGAGACCCAGTACTTC. The genes are TRBV24-1 and TRBJ2-5, with 7 bases identical to TRBD1. The CDR3 covers 15 residues. The V gene's germline CDR1 is KGHDR and CDR2 SFDVKD. With 3 bases clipped from V and 2 bases from J, the junction kept 5 bases outside the gene matches.

This chain joins TRBV14 and TRBJ1-2, with 7 bases identical to TRBD1. Germline V gene lookup returns CDR1 SGHDN and CDR2 FVKESK. The V and J ends lost 4 bases and 2 bases, in that order; junction bases with no gene match: 4. The CDR3 runs 14 residues. CDR3 coding DNA: TGTGCCAGCAGCCCATTGACAGGGAACTATGGCTACACCTTC. This translates into CASSPLTGNYGYTF.

In this sample, this clonotype turned up a few times. J is TRBJ2-5 and V is TRBV28; 8 bases line up with TRBD2. The germline gives CDR1 MDHEN, CDR2 SYDVKM. The CDR3 has 16 residues. J gave up 1 base and V 4 bases, and 8 bases lay outside the gene matches. The CDR3 here is CASSSNSGSLQETQYF. CDR3 DNA sequence: TGTGCCAGCAGTTCCAACAGCGGGAGTCTCCAAGAGACCCAGTACTTC.

This clonotype was counted only a few times. The chain has TRBV7-8 and TRBJ2-7; 9 positions agree with TRBD2. The ends lost 7 bases at V and 4 bases at J; junction bases unmatched: 11. CDR3 size: 15 residues. Germline values: CDR1 SGHVS, CDR2 FQNEAQ. The CDR3 region is CASTPGTSTKYEQYF. CDR3 bases: TGTGCCAGCACCCCCGGGACTAGCACCAAATACGAGCAGTACTTC.

This clonotype has a handful of counts. The chain links TRBV20-1 to TRBJ2-5; 12 nucleotides agree with TRBD1. V gave up 5 bases and J gave up 7 bases; unmatched junction bases: 8. The CDR3 runs 14 residues. Germline CDR1 DFQATT, CDR2 SNEGSKA (reference sequence). The CDR3 nucleotides read TGCAGTGCTCCACGGGACAGGGGGCTTGGGACCCAGTACTTC. It encodes CSAPRDRGLGTQYF.

In this sample, this clonotype turned up a few times. This CDR3 is CASSLTAGSTDTQYF. The CDR3 DNA reads as TGCGCCAGCAGCCTCACAGCGGGCTCCACAGATACGCAGTATTTT. The rearrangement joins TRBV5-1 to TRBJ2-3, with TRBD2 as a possible D gene (6 bases). CDR1 SGHRS and CDR2 YFSETQ come from the germline V gene. V lost 4 bases and J 2 bases, leaving 14 bases between the germline ends. The CDR3 loop spans 15 amino acids. The full variable domain, its missing parts supplied by reference TRBV5-1 and TRBJ2-3, is KAGVTQTPRYLIKTRGQQVTLSCSPISGHRSVSWYQQTPGQGLQFLFEYFSETQRNKGNFPGRFSGRQFSNSRSEMNVSTLELGDSALYLCASSLTAGSTDTQYFGPGTRLTVL.

In its sample, this clonotype was seen a few times. The chain uses TRBV5-1 and TRBJ1-1; 7 bases line up with TRBD1. The length of the CDR3 is 13 residues. The junction had 4 bases not matched to a gene; V was cut back by 2 bases and J by 6 bases. The V gene's germline CDR1 is SGHRS and CDR2 YFSETQ. The CDR3 DNA sequence: TGCGCCAGCAGCTTCGTTCAGGGGGCTGAAGCTTTCTTT. It specifies CASSFVQGAEAFF.

This clonotype showed up just a few times. The rearrangement joins TRBV6-1 to TRBJ2-6; the D call may be TRBD1 or TRBD2 (5 bases each). Germline values: CDR1 MNHNS, CDR2 SASEGT. V lost 7 bases and J 0 bases, leaving 13 bases between the germline ends. The CDR3 has 16 amino acids. CDR3 amino acids: CASTPRGPSGANVLTF. The CDR3 DNA reads TGTGCCAGCACCCCTCGGGGCCCCTCTGGGGCCAACGTCCTGACTTTC.

The chain couples TRBV5-5 to TRBJ1-2, with 7 bases that match TRBD1. With V trimmed by 0 bases and J by 7 bases, 3 bases remained unmatched. Germline V gene sequence: CDR1 SGHKS, CDR2 YYEKEE (reference sequence). There are 13 residues in the CDR3. The CDR3, as DNA: TGTGCCAGCAGCTTGGAAGGGGGCAGTGGCTACACCTTC. Protein: CASSLEGGSGYTF.

This clonotype was recorded a few times. The chain carries TRBV28 and TRBJ2-1; D is perhaps TRBD2 (6 bases). The germline V and J ends were trimmed by 10 bases and 0 bases, with 13 bases remaining between them. Germline assignment: CDR1 MDHEN and CDR2 SYDVKM. The CDR3 has 14 residues. CDR3 residues: CANGDSSSYNEQFF. The CDR3 DNA sequence: TGTGCCAACGGGGACTCGAGCTCCTACAATGAGCAGTTCTTC.

The rearrangement joins TRBV5-1 to TRBJ2-5; unclear D gene. Per the germline V gene, CDR1 is SGHRS and CDR2 is YFSETQ. The germline V and J ends were trimmed by 0 bases and 1 base, with 7 bases remaining between them. CDR3 length: 14 residues. In nucleotides, the CDR3 is TGCGCCAGCAGCTTGGTCGTGTCCCAAGAGACCCAGTACTTC. Its translation is CASSLVVSQETQYF.

This clonotype was detected many times. The chain combines TRBV15 with TRBJ1-1, with a possible D match to TRBD1 (6 bases). This CDR3 has 14 amino acids. From germline, CDR1 is LNHNV and CDR2 YYDKDF (reference sequence). The ends were cut back, 5 bases at V and 5 bases at J, with 15 bases in the middle. Here the CDR3 DNA reads TGTGCCACCAGCCCGAGGGGGGGGATAACTGAAGCTTTCTTT. This sequence encodes CATSPRGGITEAFF.

This clonotype was found many times. The chain combines TRBV12-3 or TRBV12-4 with TRBJ2-3; 9 bases are shared with TRBD2. CDR3 length equals 16 residues. V dropped 6 bases and J dropped 2; count of bases not matched to a gene: 9. CDR3 coding DNA: TGTGCCAGCAGCCTTACCCTAGCGGGAAACACAGATACGCAGTATTTT. Amino acid sequence: CASSLTLAGNTDTQYF.

The chain links TRBV5-6 to TRBJ2-7; D perhaps matches TRBD2 (6 bases). CDR3 size: 16 residues. V was pared by 3 bases and J by 0 bases, with 16 bases between. Germline values: CDR1 SGHDT, CDR2 YYEEEE. CDR3 sequence: CASSWGVADSSYEQYF. The CDR3 DNA is TGTGCCAGCAGCTGGGGGGTAGCGGACTCCTCCTACGAGCAGTACTTC.

This chain links TRBV12-3 or TRBV12-4 with TRBJ2-1; TRBD1 might be the D (6 bases). The CDR3 has 15 amino acids. V was shortened by 6 bases and J by 1 base, with 13 bases between the two germline ends. The CDR3 spells CASRYSGASYNEQFF. The DNA for the CDR3 is TGTGCCAGCAGGTATTCAGGGGCGTCCTACAATGAGCAGTTCTTC.

This clonotype occurred many times. The chain recombines TRBV5-1 with TRBJ2-5; D is perhaps TRBD1 or TRBD2 (5 bases each). Per germline, CDR1 SGHRS and CDR2 YFSETQ. Trimming shortened V by 4 bases and J by 3 bases, and 10 bases separated the two germline ends. The CDR3 runs to 13 residues. For the CDR3, the DNA is TGCGCCAGCAGCGAGGGGACGGAAGAGACCCAGTACTTC. Translated, it gives CASSEGTEETQYF.

This chain uses TRBV6-6 with TRBJ2-1, with TRBD2 matching 8 bases. Looked up from germline, CDR1 is MNHNY and CDR2 is SVGAGI (reference sequence). Trimming cost V 4 bases and J 9 bases; bases outside gene matches: 2. The CDR3 is 12 amino acids. CDR3 residues: CASSSGGGEQFF. The CDR3 region has the DNA TGTGCCAGCAGTTCCGGGGGGGGTGAGCAGTTCTTC.

The chain recombines TRBV7-9 with TRBJ1-2, with a tentative D call TRBD1 (6 bases). From germline, CDR1 is SEHNR and CDR2 FQNEAQ (reference sequence). The CDR3 loop spans 15 amino acids. V lost 4 bases to trimming and J lost 4 bases, with 16 bases between them. CDR3 sequence reads: CASSSPGTLLYGYTF. The CDR3, as DNA: TGTGCCAGCAGCTCCCCAGGGACACTCCTCTATGGCTACACCTTC. Drawing the rest from reference TRBV7-9 and TRBJ1-2, the complete variable domain is DTGVSQNPRHKITKRGQNVTFRCDPISEHNRLYWYRQTLGQGPEFLTYFQNEAQLEKSRLLSDRFSAERPKGSFSTLEIQRTEQGDSAMYLCASSSPGTLLYGYTFGSGTRLTVV.

The chain couples TRBV5-1 to TRBJ2-1; weak D call: TRBD1 (6 bases). Germline CDR1 is SGHRS and CDR2 is YFSETQ. The CDR3 consists of 14 residues. V was clipped by 4 bases and J by 8 bases, with 16 bases between them. The CDR3 DNA is TGCGCCAGCAGCCCCCGGGGACATATCGATGAGCAGTTCTTC. This gives the protein CASSPRGHIDEQFF.

This chain links TRBV5-1 with TRBJ1-1; D is unresolved. The CDR3 sequence is 11 residues long. V shed 6 bases and J shed 3 bases, with 6 bases lying between them. CDR1 is SGHRS, CDR2 YFSETQ, per germline. CDR3 sequence (DNA): TGCGCCAGCACGGGTCACACTGAAGCTTTCTTT. It encodes CASTGHTEAFF.

This clonotype was seen more than once but under ten times. Here the CDR3 reads CASRPRDAMSGANVLTF. Here the CDR3 DNA reads TGTGCCAGCAGACCCCGGGACGCAATGTCTGGGGCCAACGTCCTGACTTTC. The chain employs TRBV6-1 and TRBJ2-6; D could derive from TRBD1 or TRBD2 (5 bases each). Deletions cut 6 bases from V and 1 base from J, with 16 bases between. CDR1 is MNHNS and CDR2 is SASEGT in the germline V gene. The CDR3 is made up of 17 amino acids.